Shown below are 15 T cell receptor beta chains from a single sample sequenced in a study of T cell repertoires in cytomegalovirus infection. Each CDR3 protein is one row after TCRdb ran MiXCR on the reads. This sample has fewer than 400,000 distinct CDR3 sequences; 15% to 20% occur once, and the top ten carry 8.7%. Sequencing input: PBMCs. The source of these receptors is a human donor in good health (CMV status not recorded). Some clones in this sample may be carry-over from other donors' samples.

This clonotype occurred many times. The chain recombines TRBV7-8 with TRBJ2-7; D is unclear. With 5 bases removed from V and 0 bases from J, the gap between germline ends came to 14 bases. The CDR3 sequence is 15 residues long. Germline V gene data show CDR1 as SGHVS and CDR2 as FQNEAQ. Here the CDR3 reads CASSRMDGPSYEQYF. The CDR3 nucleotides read TGTGCCAGCAGCCGAATGGACGGACCCTCCTACGAGCAGTACTTC.

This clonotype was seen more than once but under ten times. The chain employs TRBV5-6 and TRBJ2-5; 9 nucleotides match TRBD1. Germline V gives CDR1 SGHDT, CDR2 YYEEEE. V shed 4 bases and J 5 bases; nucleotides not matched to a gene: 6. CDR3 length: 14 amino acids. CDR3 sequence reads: CASSPDRGGETQYF. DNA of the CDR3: TGTGCCAGCAGCCCGGACAGGGGCGGGGAGACCCAGTACTTC.

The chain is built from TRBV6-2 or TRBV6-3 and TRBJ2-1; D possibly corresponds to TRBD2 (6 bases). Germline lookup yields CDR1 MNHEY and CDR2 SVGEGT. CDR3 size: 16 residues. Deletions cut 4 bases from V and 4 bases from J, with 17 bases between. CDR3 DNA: TGTGCCAGCAGTTCCCTCTCAGGGACTCAATACAATGAGCAGTTCTTC. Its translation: CASSSLSGTQYNEQFF.

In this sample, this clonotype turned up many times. CDR3: CASSALSDTDTQYF. DNA of the CDR3: TGCGCCAGCAGTGCCTTGTCTGACACAGATACGCAGTATTTT. This chain links TRBV10-1 with TRBJ2-3, with unresolved D. The CDR3 is made up of 14 amino acids. Germline V gene lookup returns CDR1 WNHNN and CDR2 SYGVQD (reference sequence). V gave up 4 bases and J gave up 2 bases, with 10 bases separating them.

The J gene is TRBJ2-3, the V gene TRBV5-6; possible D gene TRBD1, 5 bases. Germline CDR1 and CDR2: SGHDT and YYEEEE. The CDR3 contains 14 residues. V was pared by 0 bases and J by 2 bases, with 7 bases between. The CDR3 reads CASSLDRYTDTQYF. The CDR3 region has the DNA TGTGCCAGCAGCTTGGACAGGTACACAGATACGCAGTATTTT.

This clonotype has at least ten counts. This CDR3 is CASSTQSEQFF. The CDR3 DNA follows: TGTGCCAGCAGTACTCAATCCGAGCAGTTCTTC. V gene TRBV28 combines with J gene TRBJ2-1; D is uncertain. Trimming left V 5 bases short and J 10 bases short, with 9 bases between. The CDR3 is 11 residues long. The germline CDR1 and CDR2 sequences are MDHEN and SYDVKM.

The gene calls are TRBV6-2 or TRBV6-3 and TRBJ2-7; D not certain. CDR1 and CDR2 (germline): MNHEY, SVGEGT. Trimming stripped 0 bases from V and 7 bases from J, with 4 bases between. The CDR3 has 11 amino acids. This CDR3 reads CASSYSKEQYF. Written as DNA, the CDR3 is TGTGCCAGCAGTTACTCGAAGGAGCAGTACTTC.

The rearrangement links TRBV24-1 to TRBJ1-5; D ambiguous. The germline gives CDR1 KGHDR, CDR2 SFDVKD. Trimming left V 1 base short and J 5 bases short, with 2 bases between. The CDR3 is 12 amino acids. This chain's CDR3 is CATSDFDQPQHF. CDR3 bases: TGTGCCACCAGTGATTTTGATCAGCCCCAGCATTTT.

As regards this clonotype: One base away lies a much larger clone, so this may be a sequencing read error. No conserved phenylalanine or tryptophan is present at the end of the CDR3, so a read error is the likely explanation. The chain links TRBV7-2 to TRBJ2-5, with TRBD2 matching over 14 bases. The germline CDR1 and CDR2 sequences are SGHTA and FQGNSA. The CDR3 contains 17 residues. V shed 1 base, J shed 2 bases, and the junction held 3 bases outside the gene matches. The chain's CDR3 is CASSLGLAGGIQETQYI. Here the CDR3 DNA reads TGTGCCAGCAGCTTAGGACTAGCGGGAGGGATACAAGAGACCCAGTACATC.

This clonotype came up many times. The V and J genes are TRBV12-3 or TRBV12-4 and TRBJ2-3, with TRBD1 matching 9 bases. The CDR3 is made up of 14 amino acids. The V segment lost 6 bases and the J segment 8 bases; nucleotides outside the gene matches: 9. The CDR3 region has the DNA TGTGCCAGCAGCCCGGGACAGGGCTTTGGTACGCAGTATTTT. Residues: CASSPGQGFGTQYF.

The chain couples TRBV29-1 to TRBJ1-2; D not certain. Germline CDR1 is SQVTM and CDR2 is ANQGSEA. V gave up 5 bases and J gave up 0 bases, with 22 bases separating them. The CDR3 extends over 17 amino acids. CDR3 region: CSVPEGYSVWANYGYTF. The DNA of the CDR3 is TGCAGCGTTCCGGAGGGTTATAGTGTATGGGCTAACTATGGCTACACCTTC.

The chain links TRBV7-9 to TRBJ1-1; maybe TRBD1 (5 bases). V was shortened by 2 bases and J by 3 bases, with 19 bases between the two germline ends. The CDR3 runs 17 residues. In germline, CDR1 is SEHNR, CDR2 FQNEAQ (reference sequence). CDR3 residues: CASSLQGRSFRDTEAFF. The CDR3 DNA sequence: TGTGCCAGCAGCTTACAAGGGAGAAGTTTCAGGGACACTGAAGCTTTCTTT.

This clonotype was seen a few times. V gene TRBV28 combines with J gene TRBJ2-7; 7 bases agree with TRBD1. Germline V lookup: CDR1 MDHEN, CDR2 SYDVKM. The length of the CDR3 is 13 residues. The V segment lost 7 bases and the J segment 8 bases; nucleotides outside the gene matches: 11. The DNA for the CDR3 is TGTGCCAGCAACCTAAGAGGGACAGCCAAGCAGTACTTC. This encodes CASNLRGTAKQYF.

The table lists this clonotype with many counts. In DNA, the CDR3 is TGTGCCAGCCTCGGACAGAGAAGCAATCAGCCCCAGCATTTT. Translated: CASLGQRSNQPQHF. The chain is built from TRBV28 and TRBJ1-5, with D tentatively TRBD1 (6 bases). CDR1 and CDR2 from the germline V gene are MDHEN and SYDVKM. The CDR3 totals 14 residues. The V and J ends lost 8 bases and 1 base respectively, with 12 bases between them.

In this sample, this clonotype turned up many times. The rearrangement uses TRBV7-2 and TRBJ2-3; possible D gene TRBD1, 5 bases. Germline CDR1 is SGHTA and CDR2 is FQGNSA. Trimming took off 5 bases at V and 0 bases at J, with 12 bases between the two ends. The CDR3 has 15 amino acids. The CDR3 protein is CASSPQGVSTDTQYF. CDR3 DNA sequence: TGTGCCAGCAGCCCCCAAGGGGTTAGCACAGATACGCAGTATTTT.